These T cell receptor beta chains were read from a single sample in a study of yellow fever vaccine responses in identical twins. TCRdb reanalysed the RT-PCR reads using MiXCR and keeps one entry per CDR3 protein. This repertoire shows approximately 630 distinct CDR3 sequences, roughly three quarters found once; its top ten account for 26%. The sample in question was T cells from blood (PBMCs), unsorted or a sorted subset (not recorded which), obtained before or after yellow fever vaccination (not recorded which). The receptors here all came from a female donor who received the yellow fever vaccine. CDR3s include the opening cysteine and the closing phenylalanine or tryptophan.

V	J	CDR3
TRBV5-6	TRBJ2-7	CASSISGTSYEQYF
TRBV6-1	TRBJ2-2	CASSDGRGQGGELFF
TRBV10-2	TRBJ2-3	CASGHNTDTQYF
TRBV7-3	TRBJ2-2	CASSLTGNTGELFF
TRBV2	TRBJ2-3	CASNRLAGGTREDTQYF
TRBV11-2	TRBJ2-3	CATEERGAKDTQYF
TRBV4-2	TRBJ1-6	CASSQGGTVYNSPLHF
TRBV15	TRBJ2-7	CATSRDAETSEQYF
TRBV10-1	TRBJ1-3	CASGSGNTIYF
TRBV28	TRBJ1-2	CASSPPGQGAGGYTF
TRBV28	TRBJ2-2	CASSLPGAVTGELFF
TRBV27	TRBJ2-1	CASSFSQNNEQFF
TRBV6-4	TRBJ2-2	CASSHRTLKSTGELFF
TRBV4-3	TRBJ2-1	CASSQDALSSYNEQFF
TRBV27	TRBJ2-7	CASSLSIRDEQYF
TRBV2	TRBJ2-3	CASSYRETDTQYF
TRBV4-1	TRBJ1-6	CASSRQGALNSPLHF
TRBV6-4	TRBJ2-3	CASSDSSAREQYF
TRBV5-1	TRBJ2-1	CASSLGTYNEQFF
TRBV9	TRBJ2-3	CASSKTSGRTDTQYF
TRBV7-3	TRBJ2-3	CASSLRQGTDTQYF
TRBV14	TRBJ2-3	CASSQVEGGTQYF
TRBV15	TRBJ1-2	CATSRDHGTAYGYTF
TRBV29-1	TRBJ2-7	CSVGTSGTYEQYF
TRBV2	TRBJ1-1	CASSIGTKSEAFF
TRBV11-3	TRBJ2-1	CASSLYGERNEQFF